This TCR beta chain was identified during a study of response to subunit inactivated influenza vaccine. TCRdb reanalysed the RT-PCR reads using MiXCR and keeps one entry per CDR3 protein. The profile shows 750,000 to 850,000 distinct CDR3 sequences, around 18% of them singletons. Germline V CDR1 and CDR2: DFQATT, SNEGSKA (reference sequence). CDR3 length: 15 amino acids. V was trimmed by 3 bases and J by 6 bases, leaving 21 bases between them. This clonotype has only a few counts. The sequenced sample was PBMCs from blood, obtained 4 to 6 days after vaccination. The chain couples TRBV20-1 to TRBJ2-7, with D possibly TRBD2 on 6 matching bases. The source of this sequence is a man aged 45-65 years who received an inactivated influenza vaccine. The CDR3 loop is CSARVRALIGGEQYF. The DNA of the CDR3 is TGCAGTGCTAGGGTGCGGGCCCTGATCGGGGGCGAGCAGTACTTC.